This TCR beta chain was retrieved from a study of T-cell reconstitution after alpha-beta-depleted transplantation in children (TCRdb year 2016). Notes on the research overall: The study quantitatively tracked T-cell immune reconstitution after TCRalphabeta/CD19-depleted allogeneic hematopoietic cell transplantation in children using TCR repertoire profiling.

This clonotype was seen ten or more times. No antigen is known for it. No base quality values were provided; no much bigger clone lies one nucleotide off. Libraries were made using PCR. The sequencer listed for this sample is Illumina HiSeq 2500. TCR library preparation used molecular barcoding, with unique molecular identifiers applied to normalize quantification of the TCRbeta repertoire. TCRdb trimmed public reads at Q25 via fastp, called clones via MiXCR and kept in-frame beta chains. Rows matching on CDR3 protein sequence are summarized as one entry with the most common DNA and genes. The sample table records about 480,000 distinct CDR3 sequences; about 12% of these occur just once. The top ten constitute around 6.1% of the sample. The material sequenced was PBMCs from the stem cell graft donor, taken from the stem cell graft. The source of this sequence is a human donor who donated a stem cell graft to a child with combined immunodeficiency.

CDR3 sequence: CATRADGNYGYTF. At the DNA level, the sequence is TGTGCCACCAGGGCGGACGGTAACTATGGCTACACCTTC. Recombination linked TRBV24-1 to TRBJ1-2, with the identity of the D gene unclear. Trimming takes 7 bases from V and 1 base from J, and the germline ends sit 9 bases apart. CDR1 and CDR2 were assigned from the germline V gene as KGHDR and SFDVKD. The CDR3 runs 13 amino acids, cysteine and phenylalanine included. Just the 39-base CDR3 DNA is kept, in frame starting at base 1.